These 9 T cell receptor beta chains originate from one sample sequenced in a study of cytomegalovirus exposure and HLA in healthy donors. The PCR made use of 60 Vbeta and 13 Jbeta primers. Produced via immunoSEQ multiplex PCR; TCRdb's table is partial and in-frame only. The top ten clones hold about 0.58% of a sample with hundreds of thousands of clones, just under 85% of them seen once. Sequencing was performed on PBMCs. The receptors derive from a woman aged 40 to 50 in good health and CMV-seronegative.

The V call is TRBV7-3, the J call TRBJ2-5; 8 positions agree with TRBD2. After removal of 0 bases from V and 4 bases from J, the junction contained 4 bases not matched to a gene. Germline V gene data show CDR1 as SGHTA and CDR2 as FQGTGA. CDR3 size: 15 residues. The CDR3 DNA sequence: TGTGCCAGCAGCTTAACGTTCGGGGGGGTAGAGACCCAGTACTTC. This translates into CASSLTFGGVETQYF. Supplemented by reference TRBV7-3 and TRBJ2-5, the full variable domain reads GAGVSQTPSNKVTEKGKYVELRCDPISGHTALYWYRQSLGQGPEFLIYFQGTGAADDSGLPNDRFFAVRPEGSVSTLKIQRTERGDSAVYLCASSLTFGGVETQYFGPGTRLLVL.

The chain combines TRBV28 with TRBJ1-5; D call uncertain. CDR1 MDHEN and CDR2 SYDVKM come from the germline V gene. The CDR3 runs 14 residues. Trimming took off 2 bases at V and 3 bases at J, with 8 bases between the two ends. Here the CDR3 reads CASSLGRINQPQHF. DNA of the CDR3: TGTGCCAGCAGTTTAGGCAGAATCAATCAGCCCCAGCATTTT.

In this sample, this clone turned up a few times. The V and J genes are TRBV30 and TRBJ2-7, with D possibly being TRBD2 (5 bases). Germline V lookup: CDR1 GTSNPN, CDR2 SVGIG (reference sequence). CDR3 length: 11 amino acids. Between the trimmed V and J ends, which lost 5 bases and 3 bases, there was a span of 8 bases. The CDR3 nucleotides read TGTGCCTGGGGACGGGACTACGAGCAGTACTTC. Translation: CAWGRDYEQYF.

V usage is TRBV28 and J usage is TRBJ2-2, with TRBD2 identical over 10 bases. The CDR3 length is 16 residues. Germline CDR1 and CDR2: MDHEN and SYDVKM. V was clipped by 1 base and J by 1 base; unmatched bases: 0. In nucleotides, the CDR3 is TGTGCCAGCAGTTTATTAGCGGGGGGGAACACCGGGGAGCTGTTTTTT. Amino acid sequence: CASSLLAGGNTGELFF.

The rearrangement joins TRBV5-4 to TRBJ1-3, with TRBD1 matching over 7 bases. Germline V gene lookup returns CDR1 SGHNT and CDR2 YYREEE (reference sequence). CDR3 size: 15 residues. J lost 1 base, V lost 1 base, and 2 bases had no gene match. CDR3 bases: TGTGCCAGCAGCTTGAAGGGGGCATCTGGAAACACCATATATTTT. Amino acids: CASSLKGASGNTIYF.

V usage is TRBV7-9 and J usage is TRBJ2-7, with 12 bases lining up with TRBD2. Germline V gives CDR1 SEHNR, CDR2 FQNEAQ (reference sequence). The CDR3 spans 16 residues. V shed 6 bases and J 7 bases; nucleotides not matched to a gene: 13. CDR3 coding DNA: TGTGCCAGCAGACCCACTAGCGGGGGGTTCGTTGATGAGCAGTACTTC. This codes for CASRPTSGGFVDEQYF.

V gene TRBV6-5 combines with J gene TRBJ1-2; TRBD1 is a possible D gene (6 bases). The CDR3 length is 15 residues. Germline loops: CDR1 MNHEY, CDR2 SVGAGI. V was trimmed by 2 bases and J by 4 bases, leaving 14 bases between them. This CDR3 is CASSYLGQPIYGYTF. CDR3 coding DNA: TGTGCCAGCAGTTACCTAGGACAGCCTATCTATGGCTACACCTTC.

Only a few counts were recorded for this clone. The CDR3 spells CSVEDRLPGGEAFF. DNA for the CDR3: TGCAGCGTTGAAGATCGACTTCCAGGAGGTGAAGCTTTCTTT. The chain has TRBV29-1 and TRBJ1-1; no clear D gene. The CDR3 covers 14 residues. The V end was cut by 0 bases, the J end by 7 bases, with 15 bases between. Looked up from germline, CDR1 is SQVTM and CDR2 is ANQGSEA.

The chain is built from TRBV5-4 and TRBJ1-2; D may be TRBD1 (5 bases). CDR1 and CDR2 (germline): SGHNT, YYREEE (reference sequence). V was trimmed by 1 base and J by 7 bases, leaving 14 bases between them. The CDR3 length is 14 residues. CDR3 nucleotide sequence: TGTGCCAGCAGCTTGCCGGGAGGGGTCTCTGGCTACACCTTC. This encodes CASSLPGGVSGYTF.